A selection of T cell receptor beta chains follows, all from one sample in a study of T cell responses to AZD1222 COVID-19 vaccine. Assay: immunoSEQ multiplex PCR; the TCRdb copy retains only in-frame clones and omits some. This sample has approximately 160,000 clones; 90% occur once, and the top ten carry approximately 3%. This specimen consisted of peripheral blood, obtained on day 0 of AZD1222 vaccination. The receptors originated from an adult in good health. The CDR3 runs from the conserved cysteine through the conserved F or W. A D gene is named only where the DNA matches it firmly. A row's size may be missing; if present it is once, few, many or a size class.

V: TRBV7-9
D: TRBD2
size: NA
J: TRBJ2-5
CDR3: CASSFSGAIQETQYF
DNA: TGTGCCAGCAGCTTTAGCGGGGCGATCCAAGAGACCCAGTACTTC

V: TRBV25-1
D: NA
size: NA
J: TRBJ1-5
CDR3: CASSPQGSYQPQHF
DNA: TGTGCCAGCAGTCCCCAGGGGAGCTATCAGCCCCAGCATTTT

V: TRBV29-1
D: TRBD1
size: NA
J: TRBJ1-2
CDR3: CSTAGTEVSYGYTF
DNA: TGCAGCACGGCCGGGACAGAGGTTAGCTATGGCTACACCTTC

V: TRBV4-3
D: TRBD1
size: NA
J: TRBJ1-2
CDR3: CASSQDRGDSGYGYTF
DNA: TGCGCCAGCAGCCAAGATCGAGGGGACAGTGGATATGGCTACACCTTC

V: TRBV9
D: NA
size: NA
J: TRBJ2-7
CDR3: CASSINRRKREDEQYF
DNA: TGTGCCAGCAGCATAAACAGGAGAAAGAGGGAGGACGAGCAGTACTTC

V: TRBV12-5
D: TRBD2
size: NA
J: TRBJ2-1
CDR3: CASGFSSGGGNEQFF
DNA: TGTGCTAGTGGTTTCTCTAGCGGGGGGGGCAATGAGCAGTTCTTC

V: TRBV18
D: NA
size: NA
J: TRBJ2-7
CDR3: CASSLDLYEQYF
DNA: TGTGCCAGCTCACTAGACCTGTACGAGCAGTACTTC

V: TRBV6-2/TRBV6-3
D: NA
size: once
J: TRBJ2-7
CDR3: CASSYPGNSYEQYF
DNA: TGTGCCAGCAGTTACCCAGGGAACTCCTACGAGCAGTACTTC

V: TRBV4-3
D: NA
size: NA
J: TRBJ1-2
CDR3: CASSQDINRADYGYTF
DNA: TGCGCCAGCAGCCAAGATATAAACCGAGCGGACTATGGCTACACCTTC

V: TRBV6-5
D: TRBD1
size: NA
J: TRBJ2-1
CDR3: CASRQGALRQFF
DNA: TGTGCCAGCAGGCAGGGGGCGCTGAGGCAGTTCTTC

V: TRBV2
D: NA
size: NA
J: TRBJ2-1
CDR3: CASSEVMILVGGGDEQFF
DNA: TGTGCCAGCAGTGAAGTGATGATTCTCGTGGGGGGCGGGGATGAGCAGTTCTTC

V: TRBV11-1
D: NA
size: once
J: TRBJ1-5
CDR3: CASSLRFDQPQHF
DNA: TGTGCCAGCAGCTTACGCTTTGATCAGCCCCAGCATTTT

V: TRBV6-5
D: TRBD2
size: NA
J: TRBJ2-2
CDR3: CASSYHLAGAGELFF
DNA: TGTGCCAGCAGTTACCACCTAGCGGGGGCCGGGGAGCTGTTTTTT

V: TRBV4-3
D: NA
size: NA
J: TRBJ1-1
CDR3: CASSQDRKNTEAFF
DNA: TGCGCCAGCAGCCAAGATCGTAAGAACACTGAAGCTTTCTTT

V: TRBV7-9
D: NA
size: NA
J: TRBJ2-7
CDR3: CASSSVYEQYF
DNA: TGTGCCAGCAGCTCGGTGTACGAGCAGTACTTC

V: TRBV18
D: TRBD1
size: NA
J: TRBJ2-2
CDR3: CASSPIQGANKAGELFF
DNA: TGTGCCAGCTCACCAATCCAGGGGGCGAATAAGGCCGGGGAGCTGTTTTTT

V: TRBV18
D: TRBD1
size: few
J: TRBJ1-3
CDR3: CASSPRDRTGNTIYF
DNA: TGTGCCAGCTCACCCCGGGACAGAACTGGAAACACCATATATTTT

V: TRBV7-2
D: NA
size: NA
J: TRBJ2-7
CDR3: CASSLTGESRYEQYF
DNA: TGTGCCAGCAGCTTAACGGGCGAGTCCCGCTACGAGCAGTACTTC

V: TRBV5-1
D: NA
size: once
J: TRBJ2-7
CDR3: CASSFEPGLSSYEQYF
DNA: TGCGCCAGCAGCTTTGAACCGGGACTGTCCTCCTACGAGCAGTACTTC

V: TRBV12-3/TRBV12-4
D: NA
size: NA
J: TRBJ1-5
CDR3: CASSPGPNQPQHF
DNA: TGTGCCAGCAGCCCGGGACCGAATCAGCCCCAGCATTTT

V: TRBV7-6
D: NA
size: NA
J: TRBJ2-7
CDR3: CASSLWGRAGGEQYF
DNA: TGTGCCAGCAGCTTATGGGGCAGGGCTGGAGGCGAGCAGTACTTC

V: TRBV3-1/TRBV3-2
D: NA
size: few
J: TRBJ1-2
CDR3: CASSQRTANYGYTF
DNA: TGTGCCAGCAGCCAAAGGACAGCGAACTATGGCTACACCTTC

V: TRBV5-1
D: TRBD1
size: NA
J: TRBJ1-1
CDR3: CASSLETGGNTEAFF
DNA: TGCGCCAGCAGCTTGGAGACAGGGGGAAACACTGAAGCTTTCTTT

V: TRBV6-5
D: NA
size: NA
J: TRBJ1-6
CDR3: CASSYQQGGSPLHF
DNA: TGTGCCAGCAGTTACCAGCAGGGAGGGTCACCCCTCCACTTT

V: TRBV9
D: NA
size: NA
J: TRBJ2-1
CDR3: CASSTRPVDEQFF
DNA: TGTGCCAGCAGCACAAGACCCGTGGATGAGCAGTTCTTC

V: TRBV11-2
D: NA
size: NA
J: TRBJ2-2
CDR3: CASSPHTSSGELFF
DNA: TGTGCCAGCAGCCCTCATACTTCGTCCGGGGAGCTGTTTTTT

V: TRBV5-1
D: TRBD1
size: NA
J: TRBJ1-1
CDR3: CASSRGQGYTEAFF
DNA: TGCGCCAGCAGCAGAGGACAGGGTTACACTGAAGCTTTCTTT

V: TRBV27
D: NA
size: NA
J: TRBJ1-5
CDR3: CASSSRTGRWDQPQHF
DNA: TGTGCCAGCAGTTCTCGAACAGGGAGGTGGGATCAGCCCCAGCATTTT

V: TRBV5-6
D: NA
size: NA
J: TRBJ2-1
CDR3: CASSSTGRRSYNEQFF
DNA: TGTGCCAGCAGCTCTACGGGACGTCGCTCCTACAATGAGCAGTTCTTC

V: TRBV6-5
D: NA
size: NA
J: TRBJ1-5
CDR3: CASSYDFYSNQPQHF
DNA: TGTGCCAGCAGTTACGACTTTTATAGCAATCAGCCCCAGCATTTT

V: TRBV27
D: NA
size: NA
J: TRBJ2-2
CDR3: CASYLQGGTGELFF
DNA: TGTGCCAGCTACCTTCAGGGGGGCACCGGGGAGCTGTTTTTT

V: TRBV5-6
D: TRBD2
size: NA
J: TRBJ2-3
CDR3: CASSRGTSLRDTQYF
DNA: TGTGCCAGCAGCCGGGGGACTAGCTTGAGGGATACGCAGTATTTT

V: TRBV14
D: TRBD1
size: NA
J: TRBJ1-2
CDR3: CASSPTRDRSNYGYTF
DNA: TGTGCCAGCAGCCCTACCCGGGACAGATCTAACTATGGCTACACCTTC

V: TRBV7-2
D: TRBD1
size: NA
J: TRBJ2-7
CDR3: CASSPRTGLYEQYF
DNA: TGTGCCAGCAGCCCCCGGACAGGTCTCTACGAGCAGTACTTC

V: TRBV6-5
D: NA
size: NA
J: TRBJ1-5
CDR3: CASKGTQGGHQPQHF
DNA: TGTGCCAGCAAGGGGACACAGGGTGGGCATCAGCCCCAGCATTTT

V: TRBV7-9
D: NA
size: NA
J: TRBJ1-2
CDR3: CASSLVLEMRLYGYTF
DNA: TGTGCCAGCAGCTTAGTTTTGGAGATGCGACTCTATGGCTACACCTTC

V: TRBV7-3
D: NA
size: once
J: TRBJ2-5
CDR3: CASSPTGYQETQYF
DNA: TGTGCCAGCAGCCCTACAGGGTACCAAGAGACCCAGTACTTC

V: TRBV5-1
D: TRBD2
size: NA
J: TRBJ2-5
CDR3: CASHEGIAGGETQYF
DNA: TGCGCCAGCCACGAGGGGATAGCGGGGGGAGAGACCCAGTACTTC

V: TRBV12-3/TRBV12-4
D: NA
size: NA
J: TRBJ2-7
CDR3: CASSLASGYEQYF
DNA: TGTGCCAGCAGTTTGGCCTCGGGGTACGAGCAGTACTTC

V: TRBV7-9
D: NA
size: NA
J: TRBJ1-6
CDR3: CASSFSAGARSPLHF
DNA: TGTGCCAGCAGCTTTTCAGCGGGGGCTCGTTCACCCCTCCACTTT

V: TRBV27
D: NA
size: NA
J: TRBJ2-2
CDR3: CASSLEGLDTGELFF
DNA: TGTGCCAGCAGTTTAGAGGGTTTAGACACCGGGGAGCTGTTTTTT

V: TRBV12-3/TRBV12-4
D: NA
size: NA
J: TRBJ1-1
CDR3: CASSLGLANEAFF
DNA: TGTGCCAGCAGCCTTGGTCTGGCGAATGAAGCTTTCTTT

V: TRBV21-1
D: NA
size: NA
J: TRBJ1-1
CDR3: CASSKGGGQRTEAFF
DNA: TGTGCCAGCAGCAAGGGTGGCGGGCAGCGTACTGAAGCTTTCTTT